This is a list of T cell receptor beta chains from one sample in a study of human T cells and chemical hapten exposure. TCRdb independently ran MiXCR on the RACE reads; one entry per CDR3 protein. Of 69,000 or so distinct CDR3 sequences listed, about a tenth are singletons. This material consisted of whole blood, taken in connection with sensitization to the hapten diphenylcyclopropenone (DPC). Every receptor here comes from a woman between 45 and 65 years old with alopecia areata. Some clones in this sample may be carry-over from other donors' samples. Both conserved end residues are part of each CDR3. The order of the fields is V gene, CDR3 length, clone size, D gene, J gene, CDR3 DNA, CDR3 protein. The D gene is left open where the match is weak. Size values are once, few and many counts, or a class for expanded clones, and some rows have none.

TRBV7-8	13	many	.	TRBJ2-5	TGTGCCAGCAGCTTAGGGATCGTAGAGACCCAGTACTTC	CASSLGIVETQYF
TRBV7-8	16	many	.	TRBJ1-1	TGTGCCAGCAGCTTAGGCGTGATCAGGATGAACACTGAAGCTTTCTTT	CASSLGVIRMNTEAFF
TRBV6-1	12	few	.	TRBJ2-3	TGTGCCAGCAAGGGGGTCACGAATACGCAGTATTTT	CASKGVTNTQYF
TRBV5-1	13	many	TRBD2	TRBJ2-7	TGCGCCAGCAGCCAGGGACTAGCGAACGAGCAGTACTTC	CASSQGLANEQYF
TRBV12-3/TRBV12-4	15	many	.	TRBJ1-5	TGTGCCAGCTCCTCGGCGGGCCTCGGTTTTCAGCCCCAGCATTTT	CASSSAGLGFQPQHF
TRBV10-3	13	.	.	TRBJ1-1	TGTGCCATCAGTGGAGCAGGGAACACTGAAGCTTTCTTT	CAISGAGNTEAFF
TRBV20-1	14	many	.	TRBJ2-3	TGCAGTGCCCCCCGGGCCGGCGAGACAGATACGCAGTATTTT	CSAPRAGETDTQYF
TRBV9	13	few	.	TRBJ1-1	TGTGCCAGCAGCATACAGACGAACACTGAAGCTTTCTTT	CASSIQTNTEAFF
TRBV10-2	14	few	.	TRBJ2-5	TGCGCCAGCAGGGGGGAAGGGACCCAAGAGACCCAGTACTTC	CASRGEGTQETQYF
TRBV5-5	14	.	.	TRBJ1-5	TGTGCCAGCAGCGTTGAGGGGTTTATTCAGCCCCAGCATTTT	CASSVEGFIQPQHF
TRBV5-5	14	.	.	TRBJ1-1	TGTGCCAGCAGCGTGACTGCTACGAACACTGAAGCTTTCTTT	CASSVTATNTEAFF
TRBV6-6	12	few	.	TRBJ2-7	TGTGCCAGCCGTGTATGGGGGTACGAGCAGTACTTC	CASRVWGYEQYF
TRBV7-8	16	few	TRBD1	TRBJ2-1	TGTGCCAGCAGCAATAAACCGGGACAGGGGGCCTATGAGCAGTTCTTC	CASSNKPGQGAYEQFF
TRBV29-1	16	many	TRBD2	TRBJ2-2	TGCAGCGTCCCGACAGGGGCTAGCGGGAGAACCGGGGAGCTGTTTTTT	CSVPTGASGRTGELFF
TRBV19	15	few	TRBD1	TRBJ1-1	TGTGCCAGTAGTCGCCTAAGGGGGCGAGACACTGAAGCTTTCTTT	CASSRLRGRDTEAFF
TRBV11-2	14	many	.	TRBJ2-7	TGTGCCAGCAGCTCCACCAGGGTACTTTTCGAGCAGTACTTC	CASSSTRVLFEQYF
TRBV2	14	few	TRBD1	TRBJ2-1	TGTGCCAGCAGAAGGGGGCTTATTTACAATGAGCAGTTCTTC	CASRRGLIYNEQFF
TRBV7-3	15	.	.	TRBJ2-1	TGTGCCAGCAGCGACGGGACAATAGCTTACAATGAGCAGTTCTTC	CASSDGTIAYNEQFF
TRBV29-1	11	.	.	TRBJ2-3	TGCAGCGTTGCGCAGGCAGATACGCAGTATTTT	CSVAQADTQYF
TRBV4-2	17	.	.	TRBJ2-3	TGTGCCAGCAGCCAAGATGTGGCTATCGGGATGAAAGATACGCAGTATTTT	CASSQDVAIGMKDTQYF
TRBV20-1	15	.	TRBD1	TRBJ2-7	TGCAGTGCTAGACCCCGACAGGGAGCCTCCTACGAGCAGTACTTC	CSARPRQGASYEQYF
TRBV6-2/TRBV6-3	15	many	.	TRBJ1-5	TGTGCCAGCCCTTACCCGGAGAGGTCCTTTCAGCCCCAGCATTTT	CASPYPERSFQPQHF
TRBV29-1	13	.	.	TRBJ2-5	TGCAGCGTTGACGTGGGGGGAGAAGAGACCCAGTACTTC	CSVDVGGEETQYF
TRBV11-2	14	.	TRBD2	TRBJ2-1	TGTGCCAGCAGCTCTTTAGCGGGAGTGGGTGAGCAGTTCTTC	CASSSLAGVGEQFF
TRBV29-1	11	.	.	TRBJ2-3	TGCAGCGTTGACTTGGGAGATACGCAGTATTTT	CSVDLGDTQYF
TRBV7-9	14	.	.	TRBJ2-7	TGTGCCAGCACCGCAACGGACAGAACCTACGAGCAGTACTTC	CASTATDRTYEQYF
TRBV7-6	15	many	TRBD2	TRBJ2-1	TGTGCCAGCAGCCGACTAGCGGGATCCTACAATGAGCAGTTCTTC	CASSRLAGSYNEQFF